A single sample gave rise to the 23 T cell receptor beta chains below, sequenced in a study of graft-versus-host responses after intestinal transplantation. TCRdb keeps only in-frame clones here, not all; method: immunoSEQ multiplex PCR. The repertoire holds tens of thousands of clones, roughly 92% seen once, with roughly 0.31% in the top ten. These receptors lack a known antigen. The specimen comprised unstimulated CD4+ T cells sorted from spleen or lymph node cells, sampled before intestinal transplant. Receptors were obtained from a human donor who received an intestinal transplant.

The rearrangement joins TRBV27 to TRBJ2-5; maybe TRBD1 (6 bases). Germline CDR1 and CDR2: MNHEY and SMNVEV (reference sequence). The CDR3 loop spans 16 amino acids. Deletions cut 5 bases from V and 2 bases from J, with 18 bases between. The CDR3 bases are TGTGCCAGCAGTCCCGATACAGGGATGGGACAAGAGACCCAGTACTTC. Translating gives CASSPDTGMGQETQYF.

In its sample, this clone was seen a few times. This sequence joins TRBV6-1 and TRBJ2-7; the match to TRBD2 covers 7 bases. The CDR3 covers 13 residues. V was clipped by 2 bases and J by 6 bases; unmatched bases: 4. Germline V lookup: CDR1 MNHNS, CDR2 SASEGT. The CDR3 protein is CASSEWEGSEQYF. The CDR3, as DNA: TGTGCCAGCAGTGAATGGGAGGGGAGCGAGCAGTACTTC.

V and J are TRBV28 and TRBJ1-1; D not resolved. The ends were cut back, 5 bases at V and 5 bases at J, with 15 bases in the middle. The CDR3 is 14 amino acids. Germline CDR1 MDHEN, CDR2 SYDVKM. CDR3 sequence reads: CASSPVSRWTEAFF. CDR3 DNA sequence: TGTGCCAGCAGTCCAGTTTCTCGGTGGACTGAAGCTTTCTTT. Variable domain in full (rest from reference TRBV28 and TRBJ1-1): DVKVTQSSRYLVKRTGEKVFLECVQDMDHENMFWYRQDPGLGLRLIYFSYDVKMKEKGDIPEGYSVSREKKERFSLILESASTNQTSMYLCASSPVSRWTEAFFGQGTRLTVV.

About this clone itself: The junction and the germline gene differ at one end; a read error may be behind it. The chain has TRBV6-5 and TRBJ2-7; D is unresolved. CDR1 MNHEY and CDR2 SVGAGI come from the germline V gene. CDR3 length equals 12 residues. This CDR3 is CASSEVPPTFSF. CDR3 bases: TGTGCCAGCAGTGAAGTCCCCCCGACTTTCTCCTTC.

The chain employs TRBV21-1 and TRBJ2-5; the table's TRBD1 call for D was not verified on the DNA. TRBV21-1 is given as a pseudogene. The length of the CDR3 is 16 residues. The CDR3 sequence is CASRGTGGLIGETQYF. Written as DNA, the CDR3 is TGTGCCAGCAGGGGGACAGGGGGTTTGATAGGAGAGACCCAGTACTTC.

The chain joins TRBV4-1 to TRBJ2-1; D may be TRBD2 (6 bases). Deletions cut 1 base from V and 0 bases from J, with 13 bases between. CDR1 MGHRA and CDR2 YSYEKL come from the germline V gene. This CDR3 is 17 amino acids long. CDR3 DNA sequence: TGCGCCAGCAGCCAAGGGGAGTATAGCGGCTCCTACAATGAGCAGTTCTTC. Translation: CASSQGEYSGSYNEQFF.

This chain connects TRBV1 to TRBJ2-2; TRBD2, the table's D call, was not compared with the DNA. TRBV1 is a pseudogene. The CDR3 is 17 residues long. CDR3 DNA: TGCACCATCACGCCGGGACTAGCGCTACTATTGACCGGGGAGCTGTTTTTT. This codes for CTITPGLALLLTGELFF.

This chain uses TRBV2 with TRBJ2-5; perhaps D is TRBD1 or TRBD2 (5 bases each). This CDR3 has 13 residues. V was shortened by 8 bases and J by 5 bases, with 15 bases between the two germline ends. In germline, CDR1 is SNHLY, CDR2 FYNNEI. The chain's CDR3 is CASDPGARETQYF. The CDR3 DNA follows: TGTGCCAGCGATCCCGGGGCGCGGGAGACCCAGTACTTC.

This clone was found a few times. The CDR3: CASSQRNTEAFF. CDR3 in DNA: TGTGCCAGCAGTCAACGGAACACTGAAGCTTTCTTT. The chain is built from TRBV6-5 and TRBJ1-1, with unresolved D. The CDR3 runs to 12 residues. In germline, CDR1 is MNHEY, CDR2 SVGAGI. Between the trimmed V and J ends, which lost 5 bases and 1 base, there was a span of 5 bases.

V usage is TRBV5-1 and J usage is TRBJ2-5; TRBD1 aligns across 8 bases. This CDR3 has 13 amino acids. Per germline, CDR1 SGHRS and CDR2 YFSETQ. The V and J ends lost 4 bases and 2 bases, in that order; junction bases with no gene match: 1. The CDR3, as DNA: TGCGCCAGCAGCAGGACAGGGCAAGAGACCCAGTACTTC. Translating gives CASSRTGQETQYF.

The chain links TRBV27 to TRBJ2-7, with a tentative D call TRBD1 (6 bases). CDR1 is MNHEY, CDR2 SMNVEV, per germline (reference sequence). The CDR3 has 16 amino acids. Trimming cost V 0 bases and J 2 bases, with 14 bases left between them. DNA of the CDR3: TGTGCCAGCAGTTTATCGGTAGGGGGTCCCCCCTACGAGCAGTACTTC. It yields the protein CASSLSVGGPPYEQYF.

The chain carries TRBV27 and TRBJ1-5; 9 bases match TRBD1. This CDR3 has 18 amino acids. V trimming: 2 bases; J trimming: 6 bases; junction bases outside the gene matches: 14. Germline values: CDR1 MNHEY, CDR2 SMNVEV (reference sequence). CDR3 amino acids: CASSLLSGTGIGGQPQHF. In nucleotides, the CDR3 is TGTGCCAGCAGTTTACTCTCCGGGACAGGGATAGGTGGTCAGCCCCAGCATTTT.

This chain connects TRBV7-9 to TRBJ2-7; 7 nucleotides match TRBD2. The germline V gene encodes CDR1 SEHNR and CDR2 FQNEAQ (reference sequence). The junction had 11 bases not matched to a gene; V was cut back by 2 bases and J by 1 base. The CDR3 is made up of 17 amino acids. The CDR3 spells CASSLKGGSDLSYEQYF. The DNA for the CDR3 is TGTGCCAGCAGCTTAAAGGGAGGGTCGGATCTTTCCTACGAGCAGTACTTC.

The rearrangement links TRBV15 to TRBJ2-7, with D unclear. The CDR3 covers 18 residues. Germline loops: CDR1 LNHNV, CDR2 YYDKDF (reference sequence). Trimming took off 0 bases at V and 3 bases at J, with 21 bases between the two ends. CDR3 amino acids: CATSRDMTGSGRNYEQYF. CDR3 DNA: TGTGCCACCAGCAGAGATATGACCGGATCGGGCCGCAACTACGAGCAGTACTTC.

The genes are TRBV27 and TRBJ1-5; unclear D gene. The CDR3 totals 16 residues. Between the trimmed V and J ends, which lost 6 bases and 0 bases, there was a span of 15 bases. Germline V gives CDR1 MNHEY, CDR2 SMNVEV (reference sequence). CDR3 in DNA: TGTGCCAGCAGCTCCCGGGCCACCCTTAGCAATCAGCCCCAGCATTTT. As protein: CASSSRATLSNQPQHF.

This chain connects TRBV11-2 to TRBJ1-1, with D tentatively TRBD1 (5 bases). The germline gives CDR1 SGHAT, CDR2 FQNNGV. Trimming removed 1 base from V and 7 bases from J, with 10 bases in between. The CDR3 sequence is 13 residues long. The CDR3 sequence is CASSLVGGFEAFF. The CDR3 DNA is TGTGCCAGCAGCTTAGTTGGGGGATTTGAAGCTTTCTTT.

CDR3: CASSFGPDPYNEQFF. The DNA of the CDR3 is TGTGCCAGCAGTTTCGGTCCAGACCCGTACAATGAGCAGTTCTTC. The chain combines TRBV27 with TRBJ2-1; D is ambiguous. V lost 3 bases to trimming and J lost 4 bases, with 13 bases between them. In germline, CDR1 is MNHEY, CDR2 SMNVEV (reference sequence). This CDR3 spans 15 amino acids.

DNA of the CDR3: TGTGCCAGCAGCTTAGGGTGGACTAGCGGGAGTCCAGATACGCAGTATTTT. It specifies CASSLGWTSGSPDTQYF. The chain joins TRBV7-9 to TRBJ2-3, with TRBD2 matching over 13 bases. The germline V gene encodes CDR1 SEHNR and CDR2 FQNEAQ (reference sequence). The CDR3 spans 17 residues. V was pared by 1 base and J by 4 bases, with 5 bases of the junction left unmatched.

The chain carries TRBV9 and TRBJ2-5, with D possibly TRBD1 on 5 matching bases. The CDR3 loop spans 13 amino acids. The V and J ends lost 0 bases and 2 bases respectively, with 5 bases between them. The germline gives CDR1 SGDLS, CDR2 YYNGEE. This CDR3 reads CASSVDRQETQYF. The CDR3 region has the DNA TGTGCCAGCAGCGTAGACAGGCAAGAGACCCAGTACTTC.

The chain combines TRBV25-1 with TRBJ1-1, with TRBD1 identical over 11 bases. CDR1 MGHDK and CDR2 SYGVNS come from the germline V gene. Trimming removed 4 bases from V and 4 bases from J; junction bases left unmatched: 11. The CDR3 has 17 amino acids. The CDR3 DNA sequence: TGTGCCAGCAGTGGACGGACAGGGGGCGTTGGGGGCACTGAAGCTTTCTTT. Amino acids: CASSGRTGGVGGTEAFF.

This clone has a single count. CDR3 bases: TGTGCCAGCAGTATCAAGACAGGGGTCAGGGAGACCCAGTACTTC. It codes for CASSIKTGVRETQYF. This sequence joins TRBV27 and TRBJ2-5; 8 bases map to TRBD1. The CDR3 consists of 15 residues. V dropped 5 bases and J dropped 5; count of bases not matched to a gene: 10. Germline-derived CDR1 and CDR2 are MNHEY and SMNVEV (reference sequence).

This chain links TRBV6-1 with TRBJ1-1; D gene ambiguous. V was trimmed by 4 bases and J by 2 bases, leaving 14 bases between them. Germline values: CDR1 MNHNS, CDR2 SASEGT. The CDR3 is 15 amino acids. The DNA of the CDR3 is TGTGCCAGCAGTGCCGGTGGCACAATAAACACTGAAGCTTTCTTT. This gives the protein CASSAGGTINTEAFF.

In DNA, the CDR3 is TGTGCCAGCAGGGATACAGGAATCAATCAGCCCCAGCATTTT. This gives the protein CASRDTGINQPQHF. The genes are TRBV6-4 and TRBJ1-5, with TRBD1 as a possible D gene (5 bases). The CDR3 sequence is 14 residues long. Germline CDR1 is MRHNA and CDR2 is SNTAGT. V gave up 6 bases and J gave up 3 bases, with 12 bases separating them.